This entry lists 26 T cell receptor beta chains sequenced from one sample in a study of cytomegalovirus exposure and HLA in healthy donors (dated by TCRdb to about 2017). Receptor amplification or capture employed the immunoSEQ multiplex PCR assay. The multiplex PCR relied on a mix of 60 forward primers for TCR Vbeta segments and 13 reverse primers for TCR Jbeta segments. TCRdb holds this immuneACCESS table with in-frame rearrangements only. Some clones are missing; in checked studies, unresolved V genes explain under half, and the rest has no known cause. The sample has about 180,000 clones on record, 65% to 85% of them singletons. Of the sample, approximately 1.2% is held by the ten largest clones. Sequencing was carried out using PBMCs. These TCRs come from a boy aged 2 to 10 in good health and CMV-seronegative.

The CDR3 coding sequence is TGTGCCAGCAGCGTAGATGAGGGTAGCAGTGAGCAGTTCTTC. Protein sequence: CASSVDEGSSEQFF. The rearrangement links TRBV9 to TRBJ2-1; possibly TRBD2 for D (5 bases). CDR1 is SGDLS, CDR2 YYNGEE, per germline. CDR3 size: 14 residues. Trimming removed 0 bases at V and 9 bases at J, with 13 bases between.

V usage is TRBV7-2 and J usage is TRBJ1-2, with D maybe TRBD1 (5 bases). The CDR3 contains 14 residues. Germline V gene sequence: CDR1 SGHTA, CDR2 FQGNSA. Trimming removed 5 bases from V and 8 bases from J, with 18 bases in between. The CDR3 DNA reads as TGTGCCAGCAGCCGCCGGGAGGGCCGGGGGGGCTACACCTTC. Its protein product is CASSRREGRGGYTF.

The CDR3 bases are TGTGCCAGCAGTTTACTATTAGCGGGGGGTAATGAGCAGTTCTTC. Translated: CASSLLLAGGNEQFF. The chain links TRBV27 to TRBJ2-1; 10 nucleotides match TRBD2. Germline V gene lookup returns CDR1 MNHEY and CDR2 SMNVEV (reference sequence). V shed 2 bases and J 7 bases; nucleotides not matched to a gene: 5. The CDR3 contains 15 residues.

The chain combines TRBV6-5 with TRBJ2-5, with a possible D match to TRBD2 (6 bases). Trimming cost V 7 bases and J 5 bases, with 20 bases left between them. The germline gives CDR1 MNHEY, CDR2 SVGAGI. The CDR3 extends over 15 amino acids. DNA for the CDR3: TGTGCCAGCAATCACGGGCCCTCCCGGGGGGAGACCCAGTACTTC. This translates into CASNHGPSRGETQYF.

In this sample, this clone turned up once. This rearrangement joins TRBV6-6 to TRBJ1-1; 8 positions match TRBD1. Germline V CDR1 and CDR2: MNHNY, SVGAGI (reference sequence). Losses at the gene ends were 6 bases for V and 6 bases for J; bases not matched to a gene: 6. The CDR3 loop spans 13 amino acids. The CDR3 nucleotides are TGTGCCAGCAGGTGGGACAGGCCCCCTGAAGCTTTCTTT. It codes for CASRWDRPPEAFF.

The V and J genes are TRBV27 and TRBJ2-1; TRBD1 aligns across 7 bases. The V gene's germline CDR1 is MNHEY and CDR2 SMNVEV (reference sequence). The CDR3 spans 17 residues. V lost 6 bases and J lost 0; bases outside the gene matches: 11. Here the CDR3 DNA reads TGTGCCAGCAGCCCACCAAAGACAGGGAGCTCCTACAATGAGCAGTTCTTC. Translated: CASSPPKTGSSYNEQFF.

This chain joins TRBV5-6 and TRBJ1-6, with D maybe TRBD1 (6 bases). V gave up 3 bases and J gave up 1 base, with 17 bases separating them. Per germline, CDR1 SGHDT and CDR2 YYEEEE. The CDR3 contains 18 residues. DNA of the CDR3: TGTGCCAGCAGCTCGGAGGACGCGGGGGCGTCCTATAATTCACCCCTCCACTTT. Its translation is CASSSEDAGASYNSPLHF.

The chain uses TRBV9 and TRBJ1-2; 10 bases fit TRBD1. The CDR3 loop spans 14 amino acids. The J segment lost 8 bases and the V segment lost 4 bases, leaving 8 bases of the junction unmatched. CDR1 and CDR2 (germline): SGDLS, YYNGEE. The chain's CDR3 is CASSPGQGSRGYTF. DNA for the CDR3: TGTGCCAGCAGCCCGGGACAGGGGTCTCGGGGCTACACCTTC.

The gene calls are TRBV5-1 and TRBJ1-6; D gene unclear. CDR3 length: 16 residues. V was shortened by 2 bases and J by 8 bases, with 17 bases between the two germline ends. Germline CDR1 reads SGHRS; CDR2 reads YFSETQ. Here the CDR3 DNA reads TGCGCCAGCAGCTTCCTAGGATCCCCGGCGGATTCACCCCTCCACTTT. Translation: CASSFLGSPADSPLHF. Based on the CDR3 plus reference TRBV5-1 and TRBJ1-6, the full variable domain is KAGVTQTPRYLIKTRGQQVTLSCSPISGHRSVSWYQQTPGQGLQFLFEYFSETQRNKGNFPGRFSGRQFSNSRSEMNVSTLELGDSALYLCASSFLGSPADSPLHFGNGTRLTVT.

The chain combines TRBV19 with TRBJ1-5, with a weak D call TRBD1 (6 bases). V lost 5 bases and J 2 bases, leaving 13 bases between the germline ends. Germline V gene lookup returns CDR1 LNHDA and CDR2 SQIVND (reference sequence). This CDR3 spans 15 amino acids. The CDR3 region has the DNA TGTGCCAGTAGTGTAACAGGGTTCGGCAATCAGCCCCAGCATTTT. Its protein product is CASSVTGFGNQPQHF.

The V call is TRBV6-1, the J call TRBJ1-4; weak D call: TRBD1 (5 bases). Germline values: CDR1 MNHNS, CDR2 SASEGT. CDR3 length: 14 residues. Trimming removed 5 bases at V and 8 bases at J, with 15 bases between. The chain's CDR3 is CASSQGAPLEKLFF. In DNA, the CDR3 is TGTGCCAGCAGTCAAGGGGCGCCCCTAGAAAAACTGTTTTTT.

The chain combines TRBV7-9 with TRBJ1-4; D is unclear. The CDR3 spans 15 residues. Germline V CDR1 and CDR2: SEHNR, FQNEAQ (reference sequence). With 5 bases removed from V and 8 bases from J, the gap between germline ends came to 18 bases. DNA for the CDR3: TGTGCCAGCAGCCTTAGAACTGGAGCCGGCGAAAAACTGTTTTTT. It codes for CASSLRTGAGEKLFF.

This rearrangement joins TRBV7-2 to TRBJ2-1; TRBD2 agrees at 7 bases. After removal of 3 bases from V and 7 bases from J, the junction contained 9 bases not matched to a gene. Germline V gene data show CDR1 as SGHTA and CDR2 as FQGNSA. The CDR3 loop spans 15 amino acids. CDR3 nucleotides: TGTGCCAGCAGCTTCGGGGGGAGTAGGGTTAATGAGCAGTTCTTC. This codes for CASSFGGSRVNEQFF.

J is TRBJ2-5 and V is TRBV7-2; TRBD2 matches at 9 bases. The CDR3 has 15 amino acids. J gave up 4 bases and V 0 bases, and 3 bases lay outside the gene matches. Per germline, CDR1 SGHTA and CDR2 FQGNSA. CDR3 region: CASSLAGLAGETQYF. The CDR3 nucleotides read TGTGCCAGCAGCTTAGCGGGACTAGCAGGAGAGACCCAGTACTTC.

This chain joins TRBV13 and TRBJ2-1; a possible D gene is TRBD2 (6 bases). The CDR3 totals 12 residues. Trimming pared 3 bases from V and 12 bases from J, leaving 12 bases between. From germline, CDR1 is PRHDT and CDR2 FYEKMQ (reference sequence). CDR3 DNA sequence: TGTGCCAGCAGCTTTACTCGGCGGGGGCAGTTCTTC. This encodes CASSFTRRGQFF.

The rearrangement uses TRBV29-1 and TRBJ2-3, with 8 positions matching TRBD2. Losses at the gene ends were 4 bases for V and 6 bases for J; bases not matched to a gene: 6. The CDR3 is 13 residues long. Per germline, CDR1 SQVTM and CDR2 ANQGSEA. CDR3 sequence reads: CSVGAGAVDTQYF. Written as DNA, the CDR3 is TGCAGCGTTGGAGCGGGAGCGGTGGATACGCAGTATTTT.

V gene TRBV5-1 combines with J gene TRBJ1-1, with 9 bases aligning to TRBD1. The V segment lost 4 bases and the J segment 0 bases; nucleotides outside the gene matches: 7. Germline CDR1 is SGHRS and CDR2 is YFSETQ. This CDR3 region has 16 residues. The CDR3 spells CASSQGTGIMNTEAFF. The DNA of the CDR3 is TGCGCCAGCAGCCAGGGGACAGGGATCATGAACACTGAAGCTTTCTTT.

The chain couples TRBV5-1 to TRBJ2-3; the match to TRBD2 covers 8 bases. This CDR3 region has 15 residues. Trimming cost V 2 bases and J 3 bases; bases outside gene matches: 5. CDR1 is SGHRS, CDR2 YFSETQ, per germline. In DNA form, the CDR3 reads TGCGCCAGCAGCTTAAGCGGGGGTAGAACAGATACGCAGTATTTT. Translated: CASSLSGGRTDTQYF.

The chain has TRBV4-1 and TRBJ2-1; 8 bases are shared with TRBD2. This CDR3 contains 17 residues. Trimming took 6 bases from V and 3 from J; bases not matched to a gene: 13. CDR1 and CDR2 (germline): MGHRA, YSYEKL. The CDR3: CASRKGVFSGDYNEQFF. As DNA, the CDR3 is TGCGCCAGCAGGAAGGGGGTCTTTAGCGGGGACTACAATGAGCAGTTCTTC.

This chain links TRBV5-6 with TRBJ2-7; TRBD2 matches at 14 bases. V dropped 4 bases and J dropped 3; count of bases not matched to a gene: 0. Germline V gives CDR1 SGHDT, CDR2 YYEEEE. The CDR3 is made up of 14 amino acids. The CDR3, as DNA: TGTGCCAGCAGCGGGACTAGCGGGGGCTACGAGCAGTACTTC. It is translated as CASSGTSGGYEQYF.

The chain employs TRBV2 and TRBJ1-4; the D gene is possibly TRBD1 (5 bases). Germline CDR1 is SNHLY and CDR2 is FYNNEI. CDR3 size: 14 residues. Trimming took 3 bases from V and 4 from J, leaving 9 bases between them. For the CDR3, the DNA is TGTGCCAGCAGTGAGGGACTGAATAATGAAAAACTGTTTTTT. It encodes CASSEGLNNEKLFF.

The chain recombines TRBV11-2 with TRBJ2-7, with D possibly TRBD2 on 6 matching bases. V was shortened by 5 bases and J by 3 bases, with 17 bases between the two germline ends. Germline V gives CDR1 SGHAT, CDR2 FQNNGV. The CDR3 runs 15 residues. In DNA form, the CDR3 reads TGTGCCAGCAGCCCCCCGGGACTTCCAATCTACGAGCAGTACTTC. Encoded protein: CASSPPGLPIYEQYF.

This chain connects TRBV5-5 to TRBJ2-7, with a possible D match to TRBD1 (5 bases). The germline V and J ends were trimmed by 0 bases and 3 bases, with 10 bases remaining between them. The germline V gene encodes CDR1 SGHKS and CDR2 YYEKEE (reference sequence). CDR3 length equals 14 residues. CDR3 bases: TGTGCCAGCAGCTTGGCAAAGGGGAACTACGAGCAGTACGTC. Its protein product is CASSLAKGNYEQYV.

The gene calls are TRBV11-2 and TRBJ2-5; D perhaps matches TRBD1 (6 bases). Trimming pared 0 bases from V and 5 bases from J, leaving 16 bases between. The CDR3 covers 16 residues. Germline loops: CDR1 SGHAT, CDR2 FQNNGV. CDR3 amino acids: CASSLELGASGETQYF. Written as DNA, the CDR3 is TGTGCCAGCAGCTTAGAACTGGGGGCAAGTGGGGAGACCCAGTACTTC.

J is TRBJ1-5 and V is TRBV19; 8 bases align to TRBD1. Trimming at V came to 5 bases and at J to 3 bases, leaving 3 bases not matched to a gene. This CDR3 comprises 14 residues. CDR1 and CDR2 from the germline V gene are LNHDA and SQIVND (reference sequence). This CDR3 is CASSVDRVNQPQHF. CDR3 sequence (DNA): TGTGCCAGTAGTGTGGACAGGGTCAATCAGCCCCAGCATTTT.

The J gene is TRBJ2-1, the V gene TRBV7-9; D might be TRBD2 (6 bases). This CDR3 is built from 15 residues. V lost 7 bases and J lost 4, with 17 bases in between. Per the germline V gene, CDR1 is SEHNR and CDR2 is FQNEAQ (reference sequence). The CDR3 reads CASTQAGHRYNEQFF. As DNA, the CDR3 is TGTGCCAGCACCCAGGCGGGGCACAGGTACAATGAGCAGTTCTTC.